The 20 T cell receptor beta chains below were found in one sample sequenced in a study of tumor-infiltrating lymphocytes in primary liver carcinoma. Total RNA (roughly 540 ng) served as template for TCR beta cDNA synthesis primed by a constant-region primer. Researchers made the TCR beta libraries by running three nested multiplex PCR rounds with slightly modified ARM-PCR. With TRBV1-TRBV30 forward primers and a C-beta reverse primer, the first two PCR rounds were run for about 10 cycles each. TCRdb reprocessed the multiplex PCR reads with MiXCR, giving one entry per CDR3 protein. The sample carries 150,000 to 200,000 distinct CDR3 sequences, 85% recorded once. The study co-extracted DNA and RNA from 20-30 mg of unsorted bulk tissue. The specimen sequenced was tumor tissue from primary liver carcinoma. These receptors originate from a man aged 35 to 55 with primary liver carcinoma and hepatitis B virus infection.

The J gene is TRBJ2-5, the V gene TRBV29-1, with D perhaps matching TRBD2 (5 bases). There are 15 residues in the CDR3. Germline V lookup: CDR1 SQVTM, CDR2 ANQGSEA. Trimming took 2 bases from V and 4 from J, leaving 17 bases between them. CDR3 sequence: CSVENHPGTGETQYF. DNA for the CDR3: TGCAGCGTTGAAAATCATCCGGGAACGGGAGAGACCCAGTACTTC. Combining the CDR3 with reference TRBV29-1 and TRBJ2-5 gives the whole variable domain SAVISQKPSRDICQRGTSLTIQCQVDSQVTMMFWYRQQPGQSLTLIATANQGSEATYESGFVIDKFPISRPNLTFSTLTVSNMSPEDSSIYLCSVENHPGTGETQYFGPGTRLLVL.

There are a few counts of this clonotype. This could be a read error, since a much larger clone is one nucleotide away. The CDR3 bases are TGTACCAGCAGCTCTCAACAGGGCTCCCCTGAAGCTTTCTTT. It yields the protein CTSSSQQGSPEAFF. This chain links TRBV7-9 with TRBJ1-1, with D possibly being TRBD1 (6 bases). CDR3 length equals 14 residues. Germline values: CDR1 SEHNR, CDR2 FQNEAQ (reference sequence).

To note about this clonotype: A read error may account for a junction end that differs from germline. The chain combines TRBV4-3 with TRBJ2-1, with D possibly matching TRBD2 (7 bases). The CDR3 runs to 14 residues. Germline CDR1 and CDR2: LGHNA and YSLEER. In nucleotides, the CDR3 is TGCGCCAGCAGCCTGGAGAGGGGGGGGAATGGGCAGTTCTTC. It specifies CASSLERGGNGQFF.

On this clonotype: A read error may produce the germline difference seen at one junction end. The CDR3 DNA is TGTGCCAGCACCCTCGATGGCGGATACAGTGAGCAGTTCTTC. It codes for CASTLDGGYSEQFF. The rearrangement uses TRBV11-2 and TRBJ2-1; no reliable D call. CDR1 and CDR2 from the germline V gene are SGHAT and FQNNGV. The CDR3 has 14 amino acids. Full variable domain (outside the CDR3, taken from reference TRBV11-2 and TRBJ2-1): EAGVAQSPRYKIIEKRQSVAFWCNPISGHATLYWYQQILGQGPKLLIQFQNNGVVDDSQLPKDRFSAERLKGVDSTLKIQPAKLEDSAVYLCASTLDGGYSEQFFGPGTRLTVL.

This clonotype has a handful of counts. This chain uses TRBV5-5 with TRBJ1-1; possible D gene TRBD1, 6 bases. CDR3 length: 14 residues. Germline lookup yields CDR1 SGHKS and CDR2 YYEKEE (reference sequence). Deletions cut 5 bases from V and 7 bases from J, with 18 bases between. The CDR3 protein is CASSLYYREDEAFF. In nucleotides, the CDR3 is TGTGCCAGCAGTTTATACTACAGGGAGGATGAAGCTTTCTTT.

Regarding this clonotype: Without the conserved terminal phenylalanine or tryptophan, this CDR3 likely stems from a read error. V usage is TRBV11-2 and J usage is TRBJ2-6; TRBD1 matches at 8 bases. Germline values: CDR1 SGHAT, CDR2 FQNNGV. The length of the CDR3 is 21 residues. The CDR3 region has the DNA TGTGTCAGCAGCATGGGGGGAGACAGGGGCATTTCCCTCTCTGGGACCAACGTCCTGACTTTG. Translated, it gives CVSSMGGDRGISLSGTNVLTL.

Turning to this clonotype: Germline and junction disagree at one end, which may indicate a read error. The V and J genes are TRBV20-1 and TRBJ2-5; D not resolved. The CDR3 runs 12 residues. Germline V gene sequence: CDR1 DFQATT, CDR2 SNEGSKA (reference sequence). DNA for the CDR3: TGCAGTGCTAGAGACCAGCGAGAGACCGAGTACTTC. It translates to CSARDQRETEYF.

Note on this clonotype: The conserved closing phenylalanine or tryptophan is absent in this CDR3, likely reflecting a read error. J is TRBJ2-1 and V is TRBV11-3, with 11 bases identical to TRBD2. This CDR3 region has 13 residues. From germline, CDR1 is SGHNT and CDR2 YENEEA. CDR3 loop: CTISVLAGAGQFL. For the CDR3, the DNA is TGTACCATCAGTGTACTAGCGGGAGCCGGGCAGTTCTTA.

As to this clonotype: At one of its ends the junction is not consistent with the germline gene, which may arise from a read error. CDR3 protein: CNVERDRGRAETQYF. The CDR3 coding sequence is TGCAACGTTGAAAGGGACAGGGGGCGAGCAGAGACCCAGTACTTC. The chain combines TRBV29-1 with TRBJ2-5, with TRBD1 matching 12 bases. The V gene's germline CDR1 is SQVTM and CDR2 ANQGSEA. There are 15 residues in the CDR3.

For this clonotype: At one of its ends the junction is not consistent with the germline gene, which may arise from a read error. The chain joins TRBV11-2 to TRBJ2-5; D is possibly TRBD1 or TRBD2 (5 bases each). The CDR3 consists of 14 residues. The germline gives CDR1 SGHAT, CDR2 FQNNGV. The CDR3, as DNA: TGTGCCAGTAGCTTAAGTGGGGGACAAGAGACCCAGTACTTC. This sequence encodes CASSLSGGQETQYF.

Only one count was recorded for this clonotype. At one end, the junction sequence differs from germline, possibly due to a read error. The chain couples TRBV28 to TRBJ1-1; D ambiguous. Looked up from germline, CDR1 is MDHEN and CDR2 is SYDVKM. The CDR3 is 13 residues long. CDR3 residues: CASSLDGNIEAFF. For the CDR3, the DNA is TGTGCCAGCAGTTTAGACGGGAACATTGAAGCTTTCTTT.

As regards this clonotype: One end of the junction fails to match germline, which may point to a read error. CDR3 in amino acids: CVSRTSGIGEQSF. In DNA form, the CDR3 reads TGTGTCAGCAGGACTAGCGGGATCGGTGAGCAGTCCTTC. The chain joins TRBV6-2 or TRBV6-3 to TRBJ2-1, with TRBD2 matching 12 bases. Germline V gene data show CDR1 as MNHEY and CDR2 as SVGEGT. The CDR3 has 13 residues.

Comments on this clonotype: One junction end disagrees with the germline gene, perhaps due to a read error. The rearrangement joins TRBV11-2 to TRBJ1-5, with a possible D match to TRBD1 (6 bases). This CDR3 spans 16 amino acids. Germline CDR1 SGHAT, CDR2 FQNNGV. CDR3 region: CGSSLKGGLANQPQHF. Written as DNA, the CDR3 is TGTGGCAGCAGCCTAAAAGGGGGACTGGCTAATCAGCCCCAGCATTTT.

As concerns this clonotype: Germline and junction disagree at one end, which may indicate a read error. The chain employs TRBV14 and TRBJ2-6; no clear D. The CDR3 totals 13 residues. In germline, CDR1 is SGHDN, CDR2 FVKESK. The CDR3 loop reads CASSLSTANVLIF. The DNA for the CDR3 is TGTGCCAGCAGTCTGAGTACAGCCAACGTCCTGATTTTC.

Worth noting for this clonotype: Given a much more abundant clone one base away, this may be a read error. The chain is built from TRBV7-9 and TRBJ2-7; D is ambiguous. V was trimmed by 2 bases and J by 2 bases, leaving 19 bases between them. The CDR3 is made up of 17 amino acids. CDR1 and CDR2 from the germline V gene are SEHNR and FQNEAQ (reference sequence). CDR3 amino acids: CASSLPHLMGKPYEQYF. CDR3 nucleotides: TGTGCCAGCAGCTTACCCCACTTAATGGGAAAGCCCTACGAGCAGTACTTC.

V gene TRBV12-3 or TRBV12-4 combines with J gene TRBJ1-2; 9 bases line up with TRBD1. The CDR3 consists of 12 residues. The trim removed 10 bases at V and 13 bases at J, leaving 13 bases unmatched. CDR3 in amino acids: CAIRQGVDCCTF. The CDR3, as DNA: TGTGCCATCAGACAGGGGGTCGACTGCTGCACCTTC.

This clonotype ranks as medium-sized (0.01 to 0.1%). The chain carries TRBV29-1 and TRBJ2-2; possible D gene TRBD1, 5 bases. The ends were cut back, 3 bases at V and 0 bases at J, with 8 bases in the middle. Germline assignment: CDR1 SQVTM and CDR2 ANQGSEA. The CDR3 sequence is 14 residues long. The CDR3 region has the DNA TGCAGCGTTGACGCAGGGACGAACACCGGGGAGCTGTTTTTT. Translated: CSVDAGTNTGELFF.

Remarks on this clonotype: In this CDR3 the conserved last residue, phenylalanine or tryptophan, is missing, so a read error is likely. The chain has TRBV12-3 or TRBV12-4 and TRBJ2-1; maybe TRBD1 (5 bases). Trimming cost V 5 bases and J 12 bases, with 23 bases left between them. This CDR3 comprises 15 residues. The DNA of the CDR3 is TGTGCCAGCAGTCCCCAGACAGAATTTAGGAGTGTGCAGTTCATC. The encoded protein is CASSPQTEFRSVQFI.

This clonotype was seen many times. The gene calls are TRBV4-3 and TRBJ2-1; 14 positions match TRBD2. With 4 bases clipped from V and 7 bases from J, the junction kept 6 bases outside the gene matches. CDR1 is LGHNA and CDR2 is YSLEER in the germline V gene. The CDR3 covers 16 residues. As DNA, the CDR3 is TGCGCCAGCAGCCCCCACGGGACTAGCGGGAGTAATGAGCAGTTCTTC. It translates to CASSPHGTSGSNEQFF.

A note on this clonotype: The CDR3 ends on some other residue instead of the conserved phenylalanine or tryptophan, so this is likely a read error. It is unclear where the CDR3 begins or ends on the DNA, so no DNA is shown, and the CDR3 is as TCRdb lists it. The chain recombines TRBV29-1 with TRBJ1-1; the DNA was not used to check the table's D call, TRBD1. Germline CDR1 is SQVTM and CDR2 is ANQGSEA. The CDR3 spans 15 amino acids, including both terminal residues. This chain's CDR3 is CSIAGGWGMNTEAYL.